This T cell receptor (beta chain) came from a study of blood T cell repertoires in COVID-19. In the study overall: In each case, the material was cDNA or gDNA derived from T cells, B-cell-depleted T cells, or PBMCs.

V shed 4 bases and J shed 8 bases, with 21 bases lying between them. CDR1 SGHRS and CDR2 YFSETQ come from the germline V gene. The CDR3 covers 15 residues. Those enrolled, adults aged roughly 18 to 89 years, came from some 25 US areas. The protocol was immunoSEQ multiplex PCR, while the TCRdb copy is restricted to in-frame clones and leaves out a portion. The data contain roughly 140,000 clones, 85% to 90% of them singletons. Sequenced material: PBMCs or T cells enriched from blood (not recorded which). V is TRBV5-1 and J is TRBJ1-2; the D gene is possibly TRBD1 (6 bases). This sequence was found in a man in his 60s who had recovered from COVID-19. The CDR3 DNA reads TGCGCCAGCAGCACCGGGACACCCCTCGAGGAAGGCTACACCTTC. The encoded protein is CASSTGTPLEEGYTF.